The clone carrying this TCR beta chain occurred once. Its antigen is unknown. Axillary draining lymph nodes of breast cancer patients supplied the node samples. This CDR3 has 15 residues. Germline V lookup: CDR1 LNHDA, CDR2 SQIVND (reference sequence). The germline V and J ends were trimmed by 5 bases and 1 base, with 12 bases remaining between them. TCRdb passed the multiplex PCR reads through MiXCR, listing each CDR3 protein once. The sample shows about 140,000 distinct CDR3 sequences, approximately 20% of them seen only once. The data originate from a study of breast tumors, draining lymph nodes, adjacent tissues. Whole-study results and caveats: Compared with lymph nodes, tumors were less diverse; compared with nontumor tissue, more.

The material sequenced was axillary lymph node tissue. This clonotype originated in a female donor with breast cancer. Some clones in this sample may be carry-over from other donors' samples. The J gene is TRBJ1-5, the V gene TRBV19, with D unresolved. The DNA of the CDR3 is TGTGCCAGTAGTCCTGAAGGGATAAGCAATCAGCCCCAGCATTTT. Its protein product is CASSPEGISNQPQHF. The full variable domain, its missing parts supplied by reference TRBV19 and TRBJ1-5, is DGGITQSPKYLFRKEGQNVTLSCEQNLNHDAMYWYRQDPGQGLRLIYYSQIVNDFQKGDIAEGYSVSREKKESFPLTVTSAQKNPTAFYLCASSPEGISNQPQHFGDGTRLSIL.